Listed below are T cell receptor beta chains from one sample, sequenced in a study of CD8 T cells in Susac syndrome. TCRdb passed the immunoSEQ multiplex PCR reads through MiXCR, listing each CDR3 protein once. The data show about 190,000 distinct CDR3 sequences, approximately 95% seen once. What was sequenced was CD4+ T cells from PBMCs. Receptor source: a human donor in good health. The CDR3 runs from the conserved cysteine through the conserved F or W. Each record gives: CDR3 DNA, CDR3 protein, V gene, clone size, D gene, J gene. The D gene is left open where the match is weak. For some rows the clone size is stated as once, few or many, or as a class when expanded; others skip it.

TGTGCCAGCAGCCCCTCCGCTGAAGCTTTCTTT CASSPSAEAFF TRBV12-3/TRBV12-4 once . TRBJ1-1
TGTGCCAGCAGTTTCCCCCACCTGGGGCATCAGCCCCAGCATTTT CASSFPHLGHQPQHF TRBV27 . . TRBJ1-5
TGTGCCAGCGTGGGGGGAAGGGAGCGAACGGGGGCCAACGTCCTGACTTTC CASVGGRERTGANVLTF TRBV12-3/TRBV12-4 . . TRBJ2-6
TGTGCCAGCAGTTTATTTCTCGGGGCCGCCTACGAGCAGTACTTC CASSLFLGAAYEQYF TRBV27 . . TRBJ2-7
TGCAGCGTTGAAGATATAGGGACAGTCTATGGCTACACCTTC CSVEDIGTVYGYTF TRBV29-1 . TRBD1 TRBJ1-2
TGTGCCAGCAGTGAAATCGGTGGGGTGAACACCGGGGAGCTGTTTTTT CASSEIGGVNTGELFF TRBV2 . . TRBJ2-2
TGTGCCAGCAGTGCGGGACAGGGCTATGGCTACACCTTC CASSAGQGYGYTF TRBV28 . TRBD1 TRBJ1-2
TGTGCCAGCAGCTTAGGCAGCGCAGATACGCAGTATTTT CASSLGSADTQYF TRBV7-9 . . TRBJ2-3
TGCAGCGCCCAGCTAGGCAGGGGCTCAGATACGCAGTATTTT CSAQLGRGSDTQYF TRBV29-1 . . TRBJ2-3
TGTGCCAGCAGGAATAAAGAGACCCAGTACTTC CASRNKETQYF TRBV6-5 once . TRBJ2-5
TGTGCCAGCAGCTTAGGGTCAACGCAAACAGAGACCCAGTACTTC CASSLGSTQTETQYF TRBV7-9 . . TRBJ2-5
TGTGCCAGCAGCTTGGACCGGAGTCGGCACGGCTACACCTTC CASSLDRSRHGYTF TRBV5-4 . . TRBJ1-2
TGTGCCAGCAGCCCCCGGGGGCCTTTAAAGGGCTACACCTTC CASSPRGPLKGYTF TRBV6-6 . . TRBJ1-2
TGTGCCAGCTCACCAACAAAGGGACAGGGGAATCAGCCCCAGCATTTT CASSPTKGQGNQPQHF TRBV18 . TRBD1 TRBJ1-5
TGTGCCAGCAGTTTACCGAGCGGGGTGGGAAATTCACCCCTCCACTTT CASSLPSGVGNSPLHF TRBV27 . . TRBJ1-6
TGCAGTGCTAGAGATACGGCAGGGAGCTCCTACGAGCAGTACTTC CSARDTAGSSYEQYF TRBV20-1 . . TRBJ2-7
TGTGCCAGTAGTATCCTAGCGGGGGGAACCTACGAGCAGTACTTC CASSILAGGTYEQYF TRBV19 . TRBD2 TRBJ2-7
TGCGCCAGCAGCCCTGGACAGGGCAGTTTTGGCTATGGCTACACCTTC CASSPGQGSFGYGYTF TRBV5-1 . TRBD1 TRBJ1-2
TGTGCCAGCAGCTTAGCGCGTAGAGAACAAGAGACCCAGTACTTC CASSLARREQETQYF TRBV7-2 . . TRBJ2-5
TGTGCCAGCAGCTTAGGTTCTAGCGGGGGGAGCACCTACGAGCAGTACTTC CASSLGSSGGSTYEQYF TRBV7-2 . TRBD2 TRBJ2-7
TGCAGTGCCCGTAGTGCGAGACGGCCTTTAGCGGGGGCTTTCTTT CSARSARRPLAGAFF TRBV20-1 . . TRBJ1-1
TGTGCCAGCAGTTTGCAGCCTGCCCCTACCCAGTACTTC CASSLQPAPTQYF TRBV7-2 once . TRBJ2-5